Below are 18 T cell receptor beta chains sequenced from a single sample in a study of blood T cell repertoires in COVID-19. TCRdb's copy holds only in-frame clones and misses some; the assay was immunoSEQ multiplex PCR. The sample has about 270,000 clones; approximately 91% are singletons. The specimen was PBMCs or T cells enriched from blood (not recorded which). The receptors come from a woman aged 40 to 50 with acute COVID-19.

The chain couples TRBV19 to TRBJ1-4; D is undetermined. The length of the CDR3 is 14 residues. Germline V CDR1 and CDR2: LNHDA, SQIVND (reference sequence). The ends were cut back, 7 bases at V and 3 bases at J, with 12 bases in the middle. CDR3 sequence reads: CASNGGPANEKLFF. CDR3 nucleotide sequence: TGTGCCAGTAATGGTGGGCCGGCTAATGAAAAACTGTTTTTT.

CDR3 sequence reads: CASSREYSGNTIYF. The CDR3 coding sequence is TGTGCCAGCAGCCGCGAGTACTCTGGAAACACCATATATTTT. This chain connects TRBV7-2 to TRBJ1-3; no reliable D call. With 5 bases removed from V and 0 bases from J, the gap between germline ends came to 8 bases. Germline V gives CDR1 SGHTA, CDR2 FQGNSA. The CDR3 loop spans 14 amino acids.

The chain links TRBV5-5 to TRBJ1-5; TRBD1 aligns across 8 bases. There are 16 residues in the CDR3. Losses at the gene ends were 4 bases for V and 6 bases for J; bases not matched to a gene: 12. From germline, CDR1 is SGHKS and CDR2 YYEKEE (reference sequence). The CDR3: CASSPQGAYGFQPQHF. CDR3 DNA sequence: TGTGCCAGCAGCCCCCAGGGGGCTTATGGTTTTCAGCCCCAGCATTTT.

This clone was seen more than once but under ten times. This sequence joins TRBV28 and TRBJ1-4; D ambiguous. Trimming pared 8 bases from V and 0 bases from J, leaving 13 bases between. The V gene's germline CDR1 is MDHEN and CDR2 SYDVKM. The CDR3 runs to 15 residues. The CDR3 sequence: CASSLSVPTNEKLFF. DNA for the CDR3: TGTGCCAGCTCCCTCAGCGTGCCAACTAATGAAAAACTGTTTTTT. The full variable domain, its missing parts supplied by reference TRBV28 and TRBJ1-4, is DVKVTQSSRYLVKRTGEKVFLECVQDMDHENMFWYRQDPGLGLRLIYFSYDVKMKEKGDIPEGYSVSREKKERFSLILESASTNQTSMYLCASSLSVPTNEKLFFGSGTQLSVL.

CDR3 sequence reads: CASSLWPLYEQYF. The CDR3 region has the DNA TGTGCCAGCAGCTTATGGCCCCTCTACGAGCAGTACTTC. The chain is built from TRBV7-2 and TRBJ2-7; D remains unclear. CDR3 length equals 13 residues. Trimming took off 2 bases at V and 3 bases at J, with 8 bases between the two ends. Germline CDR1 and CDR2: SGHTA and FQGNSA.

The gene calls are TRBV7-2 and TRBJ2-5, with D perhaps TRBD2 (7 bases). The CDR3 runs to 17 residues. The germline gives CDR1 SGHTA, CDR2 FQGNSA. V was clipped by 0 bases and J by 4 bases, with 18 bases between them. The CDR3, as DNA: TGTGCCAGCAGCTTAGCGCGGGGGCGGGGGATAGGAGAGACCCAGTACTTC. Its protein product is CASSLARGRGIGETQYF. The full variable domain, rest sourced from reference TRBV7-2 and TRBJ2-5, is GAGVSQSPSNKVTEKGKDVELRCDPISGHTALYWYRQSLGQGLEFLIYFQGNSAPDKSGLPSDRFSAERTGGSVSTLTIQRTQQEDSAVYLCASSLARGRGIGETQYFGPGTRLLVL.

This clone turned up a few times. The CDR3: CASSGGQGFYEQYF. The CDR3 DNA reads TGTGCCAGTAGTGGGGGACAGGGGTTCTACGAGCAGTACTTC. The chain joins TRBV19 to TRBJ2-7; 10 nucleotides match TRBD1. The V gene's germline CDR1 is LNHDA and CDR2 SQIVND (reference sequence). This CDR3 comprises 14 residues. V lost 5 bases, J lost 3 bases, and 4 bases stayed unmatched. Based on the CDR3 plus reference TRBV19 and TRBJ2-7, the full variable domain is DGGITQSPKYLFRKEGQNVTLSCEQNLNHDAMYWYRQDPGQGLRLIYYSQIVNDFQKGDIAEGYSVSREKKESFPLTVTSAQKNPTAFYLCASSGGQGFYEQYFGPGTRLTVT.

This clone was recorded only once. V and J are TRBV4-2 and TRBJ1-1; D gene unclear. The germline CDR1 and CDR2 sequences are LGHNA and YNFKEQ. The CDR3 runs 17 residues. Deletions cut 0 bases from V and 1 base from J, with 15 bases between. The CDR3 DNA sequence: TGTGCCAGCAGCCAAGATGAGGGTATCGTACGGAACACTGAAGCTTTCTTT. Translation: CASSQDEGIVRNTEAFF.

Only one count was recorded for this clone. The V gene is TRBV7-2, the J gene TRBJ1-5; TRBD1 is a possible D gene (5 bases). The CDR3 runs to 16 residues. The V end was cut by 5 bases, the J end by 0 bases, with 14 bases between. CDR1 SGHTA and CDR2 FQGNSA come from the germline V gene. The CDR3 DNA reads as TGTGCCAGCAGCCCCTCAAGGGGTCATAGCAATCAGCCCCAGCATTTT. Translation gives CASSPSRGHSNQPQHF.

CDR3 DNA: TGTGCCAGCAGGATGACAGAGAACACTGAAGCTTTCTTT. Translating it yields CASRMTENTEAFF. This chain uses TRBV27 with TRBJ1-1, with TRBD1 as a possible D gene (5 bases). Deletions cut 6 bases from V and 1 base from J, with 9 bases between. Germline CDR1 is MNHEY and CDR2 is SMNVEV (reference sequence). This CDR3 contains 13 residues.

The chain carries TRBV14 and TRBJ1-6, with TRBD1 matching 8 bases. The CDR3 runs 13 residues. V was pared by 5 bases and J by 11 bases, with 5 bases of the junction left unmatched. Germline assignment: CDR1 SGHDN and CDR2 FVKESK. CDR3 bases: TGTGCCAGCAGCATGACAGGGGCGACACCCCTCCACTTT. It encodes CASSMTGATPLHF.

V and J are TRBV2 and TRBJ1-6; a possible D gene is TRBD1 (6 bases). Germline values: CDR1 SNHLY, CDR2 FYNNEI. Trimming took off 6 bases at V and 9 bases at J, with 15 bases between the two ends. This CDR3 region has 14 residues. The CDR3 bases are TGTGCCAGCAGAGAACAGGGAAGAGGTTCACCCCTCCACTTT. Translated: CASREQGRGSPLHF.

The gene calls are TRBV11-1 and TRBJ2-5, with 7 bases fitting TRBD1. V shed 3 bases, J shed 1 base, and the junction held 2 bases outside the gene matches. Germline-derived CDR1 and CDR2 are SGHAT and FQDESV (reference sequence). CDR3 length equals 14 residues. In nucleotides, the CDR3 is TGTGCCAGCAGCTTCGGGACAGCCCAAGAGACCCAGTACTTC. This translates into CASSFGTAQETQYF.

In DNA form, the CDR3 reads TGTGCCAGCAGGACCGGGACAGGAGTCTACGAGCAGTACTTC. This translates into CASRTGTGVYEQYF. This chain joins TRBV6-5 and TRBJ2-7; TRBD1 agrees at 8 bases. CDR3 length: 14 amino acids. J was trimmed by 3 bases and V by 6 bases; bases with no gene match: 7. Germline V gene lookup returns CDR1 MNHEY and CDR2 SVGAGI.

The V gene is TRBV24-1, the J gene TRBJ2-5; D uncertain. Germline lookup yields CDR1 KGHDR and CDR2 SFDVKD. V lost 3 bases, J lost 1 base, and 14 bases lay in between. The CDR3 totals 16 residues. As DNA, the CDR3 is TGTGCCACCAGTGATCCAGAAATGTCGGGCCAAGAGACCCAGTACTTC. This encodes CATSDPEMSGQETQYF.

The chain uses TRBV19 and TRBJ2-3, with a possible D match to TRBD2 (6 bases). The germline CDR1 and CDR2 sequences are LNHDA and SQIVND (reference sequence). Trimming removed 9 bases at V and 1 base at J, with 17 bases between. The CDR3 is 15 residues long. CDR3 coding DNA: TGTGCCAGCTCCGGGACTTACCTCGGCACAGATACGCAGTATTTT. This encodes CASSGTYLGTDTQYF.

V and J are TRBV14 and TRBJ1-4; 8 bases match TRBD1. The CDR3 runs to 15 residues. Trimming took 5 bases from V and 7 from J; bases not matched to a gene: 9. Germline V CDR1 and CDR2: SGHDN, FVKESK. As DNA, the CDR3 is TGTGCCAGCAGCTCACGGACAGGGCGGGCTGAAAAACTGTTTTTT. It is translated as CASSSRTGRAEKLFF.

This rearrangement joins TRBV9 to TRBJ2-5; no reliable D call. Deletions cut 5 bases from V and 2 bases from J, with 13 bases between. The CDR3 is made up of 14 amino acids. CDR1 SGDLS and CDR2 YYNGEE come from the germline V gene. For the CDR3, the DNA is TGTGCCAGCAGGCCTGGGCCCTTTCAAGAGACCCAGTACTTC. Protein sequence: CASRPGPFQETQYF.